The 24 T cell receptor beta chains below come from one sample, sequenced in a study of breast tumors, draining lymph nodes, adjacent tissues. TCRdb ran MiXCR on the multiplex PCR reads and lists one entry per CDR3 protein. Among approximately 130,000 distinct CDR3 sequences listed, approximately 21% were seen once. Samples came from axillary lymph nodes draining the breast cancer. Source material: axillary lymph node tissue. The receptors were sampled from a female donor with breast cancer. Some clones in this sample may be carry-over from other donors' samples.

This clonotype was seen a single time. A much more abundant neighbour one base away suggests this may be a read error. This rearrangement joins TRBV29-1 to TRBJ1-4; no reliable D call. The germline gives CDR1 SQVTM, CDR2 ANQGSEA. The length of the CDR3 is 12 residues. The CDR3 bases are TGCAGCGTTGAGGCAGAGAATGAAAGACTGTTTTTT. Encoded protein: CSVEAENERLFF.

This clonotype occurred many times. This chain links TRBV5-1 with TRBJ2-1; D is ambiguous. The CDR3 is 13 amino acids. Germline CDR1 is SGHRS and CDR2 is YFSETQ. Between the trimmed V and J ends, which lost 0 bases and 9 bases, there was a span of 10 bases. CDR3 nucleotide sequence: TGCGCCAGCAGCTTGGTTCTGGGTGGTGAGCAGTTCTTC. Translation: CASSLVLGGEQFF.

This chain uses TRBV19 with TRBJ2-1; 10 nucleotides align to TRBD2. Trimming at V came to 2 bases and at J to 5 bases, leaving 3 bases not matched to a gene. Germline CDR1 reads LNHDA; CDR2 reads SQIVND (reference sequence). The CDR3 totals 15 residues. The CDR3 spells CASSIFGTSDNEQFF. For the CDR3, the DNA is TGTGCCAGTAGTATATTTGGGACTAGCGACAATGAGCAGTTCTTC. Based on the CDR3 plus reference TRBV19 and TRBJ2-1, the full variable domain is DGGITQSPKYLFRKEGQNVTLSCEQNLNHDAMYWYRQDPGQGLRLIYYSQIVNDFQKGDIAEGYSVSREKKESFPLTVTSAQKNPTAFYLCASSIFGTSDNEQFFGPGTRLTVL.

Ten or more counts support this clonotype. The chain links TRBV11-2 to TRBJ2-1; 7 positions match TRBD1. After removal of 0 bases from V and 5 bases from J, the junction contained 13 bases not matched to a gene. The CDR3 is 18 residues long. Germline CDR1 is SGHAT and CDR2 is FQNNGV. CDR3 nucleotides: TGTGCCAGCAGCTTAGATGTGGGCGAGACAGGGACAGACAATGAGCAGTTCTTC. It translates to CASSLDVGETGTDNEQFF.

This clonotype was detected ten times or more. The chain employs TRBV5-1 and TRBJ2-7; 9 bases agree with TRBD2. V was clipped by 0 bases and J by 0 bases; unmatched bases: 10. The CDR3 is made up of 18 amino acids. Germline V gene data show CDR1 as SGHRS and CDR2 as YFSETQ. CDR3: CASSLVSHTSGSSYEQYF. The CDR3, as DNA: TGCGCCAGCAGCTTGGTCAGCCACACTAGCGGGTCCTCCTACGAGCAGTACTTC.

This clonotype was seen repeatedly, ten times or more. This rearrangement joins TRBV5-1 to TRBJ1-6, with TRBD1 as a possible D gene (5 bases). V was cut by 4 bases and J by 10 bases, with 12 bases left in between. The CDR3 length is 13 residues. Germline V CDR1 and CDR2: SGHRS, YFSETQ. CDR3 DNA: TGCGCCAGCAGCCTGGCAGGGCTATCACCCCTCCACTTT. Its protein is CASSLAGLSPLHF. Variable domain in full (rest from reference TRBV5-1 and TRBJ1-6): KAGVTQTPRYLIKTRGQQVTLSCSPISGHRSVSWYQQTPGQGLQFLFEYFSETQRNKGNFPGRFSGRQFSNSRSEMNVSTLELGDSALYLCASSLAGLSPLHFGNGTRLTVT.

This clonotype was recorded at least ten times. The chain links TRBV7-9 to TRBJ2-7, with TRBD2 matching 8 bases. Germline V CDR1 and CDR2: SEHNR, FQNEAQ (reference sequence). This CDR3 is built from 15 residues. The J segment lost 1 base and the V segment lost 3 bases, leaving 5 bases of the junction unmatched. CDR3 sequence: CASSFGSGMSYEQYF. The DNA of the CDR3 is TGTGCCAGCAGCTTCGGTAGCGGGATGTCCTACGAGCAGTACTTC.

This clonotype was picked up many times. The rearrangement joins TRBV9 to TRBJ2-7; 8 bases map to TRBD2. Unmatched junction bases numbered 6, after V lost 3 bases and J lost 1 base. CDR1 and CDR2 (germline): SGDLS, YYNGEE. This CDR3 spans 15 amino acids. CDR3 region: CASSAGLAISYEQYF. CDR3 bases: TGTGCCAGCAGCGCAGGACTAGCCATATCCTACGAGCAGTACTTC.

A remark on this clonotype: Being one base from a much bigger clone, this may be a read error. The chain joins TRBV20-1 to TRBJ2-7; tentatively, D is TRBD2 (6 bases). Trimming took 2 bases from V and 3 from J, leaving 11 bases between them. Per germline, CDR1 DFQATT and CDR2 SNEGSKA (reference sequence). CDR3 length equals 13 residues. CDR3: CSARSAGRYEQYF. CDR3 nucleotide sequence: TGCAGTGCTAGATCTGCGGGGCGCTACGAGCAGTACTTC.

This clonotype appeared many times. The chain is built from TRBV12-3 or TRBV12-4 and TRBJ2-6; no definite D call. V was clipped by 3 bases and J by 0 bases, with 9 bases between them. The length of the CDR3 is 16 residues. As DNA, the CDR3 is TGTGCCAGCAGTTTGCCGTTTATCTCTGGGGCCAACGTCCTGACTTTC. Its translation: CASSLPFISGANVLTF.

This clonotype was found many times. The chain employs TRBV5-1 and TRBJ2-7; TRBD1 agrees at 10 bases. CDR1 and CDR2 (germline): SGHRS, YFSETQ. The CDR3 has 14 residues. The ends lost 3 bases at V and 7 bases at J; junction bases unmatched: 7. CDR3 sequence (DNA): TGCGCCAGCAGCTCGACAGGGGGCGCGAGGGAGCAGTACTTC. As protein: CASSSTGGAREQYF.

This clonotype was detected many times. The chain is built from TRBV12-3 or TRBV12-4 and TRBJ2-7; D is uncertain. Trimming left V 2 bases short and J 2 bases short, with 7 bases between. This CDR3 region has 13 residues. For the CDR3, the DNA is TGTGCCAGCAGTTTAAACGAAGCCTACGAGCAGTACTTC. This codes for CASSLNEAYEQYF.

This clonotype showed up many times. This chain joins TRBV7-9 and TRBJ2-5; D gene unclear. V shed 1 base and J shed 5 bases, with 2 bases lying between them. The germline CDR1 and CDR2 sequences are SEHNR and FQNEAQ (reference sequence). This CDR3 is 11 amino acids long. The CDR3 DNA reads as TGTGCCAGCAGCTTAGTCGAGACCCAGTACTTC. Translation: CASSLVETQYF.

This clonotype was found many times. The CDR3 sequence: CASSLAAGGNTIYF. DNA for the CDR3: TGTGCCAGCAGCTTAGCGGCGGGTGGAAACACCATATATTTT. The chain recombines TRBV7-2 with TRBJ1-3; unclear D gene. Deletions cut 0 bases from V and 3 bases from J, with 6 bases between. CDR1 is SGHTA and CDR2 is FQGNSA in the germline V gene. The CDR3 is 14 amino acids.

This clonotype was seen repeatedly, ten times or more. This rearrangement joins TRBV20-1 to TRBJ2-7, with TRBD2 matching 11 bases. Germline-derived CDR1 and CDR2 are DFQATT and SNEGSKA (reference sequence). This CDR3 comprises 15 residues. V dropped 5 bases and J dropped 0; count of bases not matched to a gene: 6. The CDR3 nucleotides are TGCAGTGCTCAATCTAGCGGGAGGAGCTCCTACGAGCAGTACTTC. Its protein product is CSAQSSGRSSYEQYF.

CDR3 amino acids: CASSFAGADEQFF. The CDR3 nucleotides are TGTGCCAGCAGCTTCGCGGGGGCTGATGAGCAGTTCTTC. The chain joins TRBV7-9 to TRBJ2-1; TRBD2 is a possible D gene (7 bases). This CDR3 contains 13 residues. Trimming removed 3 bases from V and 8 bases from J, with 11 bases in between. Germline lookup yields CDR1 SEHNR and CDR2 FQNEAQ (reference sequence). The whole variable domain, filled in from reference TRBV7-9 and TRBJ2-1, reads DTGVSQNPRHKITKRGQNVTFRCDPISEHNRLYWYRQTLGQGPEFLTYFQNEAQLEKSRLLSDRFSAERPKGSFSTLEIQRTEQGDSAMYLCASSFAGADEQFFGPGTRLTVL.

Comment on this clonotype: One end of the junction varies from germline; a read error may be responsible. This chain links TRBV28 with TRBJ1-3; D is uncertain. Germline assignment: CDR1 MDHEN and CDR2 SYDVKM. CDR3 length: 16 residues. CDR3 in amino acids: CAGSLGTQFSGNTIYF. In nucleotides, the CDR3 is TGTGCCGGCAGTTTGGGAACCCAATTCTCTGGAAACACCATATATTTT.

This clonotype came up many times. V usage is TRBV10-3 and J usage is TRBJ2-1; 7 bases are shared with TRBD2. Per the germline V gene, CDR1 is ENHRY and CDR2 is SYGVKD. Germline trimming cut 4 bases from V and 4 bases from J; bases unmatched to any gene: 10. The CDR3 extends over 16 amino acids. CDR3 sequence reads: CAISVSGTTQYNEQFF. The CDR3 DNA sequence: TGTGCCATCAGTGTCTCCGGGACTACGCAATACAATGAGCAGTTCTTC.

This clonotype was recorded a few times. CDR3 amino acids: CASSWGRYEQYF. CDR3 sequence (DNA): TGTGCCAGCAGCTGGGGACGATACGAGCAGTACTTC. J is TRBJ2-7 and V is TRBV11-2; either TRBD1 or TRBD2 may supply D (5 bases each). Germline CDR1 is SGHAT and CDR2 is FQNNGV. V was shortened by 4 bases and J by 4 bases, with 8 bases between the two germline ends. The CDR3 has 12 residues.

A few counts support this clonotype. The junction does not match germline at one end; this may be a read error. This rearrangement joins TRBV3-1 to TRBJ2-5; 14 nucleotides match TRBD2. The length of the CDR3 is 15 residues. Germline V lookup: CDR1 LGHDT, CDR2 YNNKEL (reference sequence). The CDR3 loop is CASSQEGLAGETQHF. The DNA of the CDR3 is TGTGCCAGCAGCCAGGAGGGACTAGCGGGAGAGACCCAGCACTTC.

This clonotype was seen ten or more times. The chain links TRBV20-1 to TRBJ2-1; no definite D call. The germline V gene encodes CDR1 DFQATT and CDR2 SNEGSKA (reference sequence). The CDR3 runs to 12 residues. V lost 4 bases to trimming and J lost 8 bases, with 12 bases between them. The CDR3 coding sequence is TGCAGTGCTAAGGTCCCAGATTATGAGCAGTTCTTC. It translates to CSAKVPDYEQFF.

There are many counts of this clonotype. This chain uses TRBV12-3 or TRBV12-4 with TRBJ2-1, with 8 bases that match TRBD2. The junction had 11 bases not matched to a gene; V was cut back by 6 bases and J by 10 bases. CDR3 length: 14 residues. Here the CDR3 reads CASRTGGTRGEQFF. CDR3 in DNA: TGTGCCAGCAGGACCGGAGGGACTAGGGGCGAGCAGTTCTTC.

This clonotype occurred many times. The CDR3 nucleotides read TGCAGTGCTAGCGGGGAGAGCTATGGCTACACCTTC. Protein: CSASGESYGYTF. The J gene is TRBJ1-2, the V gene TRBV20-1; D uncertain. There are 12 residues in the CDR3. Germline values: CDR1 DFQATT, CDR2 SNEGSKA (reference sequence). Trimming removed 3 bases from V and 4 bases from J, with 9 bases in between.

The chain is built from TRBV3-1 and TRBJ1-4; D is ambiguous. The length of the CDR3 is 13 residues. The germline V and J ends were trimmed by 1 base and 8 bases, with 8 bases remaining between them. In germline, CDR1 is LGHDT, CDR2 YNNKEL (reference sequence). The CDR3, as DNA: TGTGCCAGCAGCCAAGGCCTGGGGGAAAAACTGTTTTTT. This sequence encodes CASSQGLGEKLFF.